This T cell receptor beta chain comes out of a study of CD8 T cells in ankylosing spondylitis. Study-wide points: There was a TCR beta motif, made of several highly homologous variants, that appeared characteristic of ankylosing spondylitis blood.

This clonotype came up a few times. The target antigen is unknown. Trimming cost V 3 bases and J 4 bases; bases outside gene matches: 7. This CDR3 comprises 14 residues. CDR1 is DFQATT and CDR2 is SNEGSKA in the germline V gene (reference sequence). Quantitative 5'-RACE was performed with molecular barcodes, and it yielded the TCR beta libraries. TCRdb reprocessed the 5' RACE reads via MiXCR and lists one record per CDR3 protein. The sample has fewer than 750,000 distinct CDR3 sequences; roughly 19% are singletons. The receptor was derived from a male donor with ankylosing spondylitis. The rearrangement links TRBV20-1 to TRBJ1-1; 8 bases match TRBD1. Sequenced: blood, either unsorted or a sorted T cell fraction (not recorded which). CDR3 nucleotides: TGCAGTGCTAGCGACCCAGGGGGCGGCACTGAAGCTTTCTTT. It specifies CSASDPGGGTEAFF.